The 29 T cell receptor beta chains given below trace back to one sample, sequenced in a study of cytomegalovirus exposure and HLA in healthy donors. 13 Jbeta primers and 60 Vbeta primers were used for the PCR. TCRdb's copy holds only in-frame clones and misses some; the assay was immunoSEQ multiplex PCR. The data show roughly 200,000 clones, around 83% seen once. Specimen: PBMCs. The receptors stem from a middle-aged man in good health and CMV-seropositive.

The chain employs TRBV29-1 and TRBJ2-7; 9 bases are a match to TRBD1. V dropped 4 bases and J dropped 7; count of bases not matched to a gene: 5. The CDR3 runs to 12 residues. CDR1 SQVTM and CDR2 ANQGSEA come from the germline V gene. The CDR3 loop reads CSVGTGVREQYF. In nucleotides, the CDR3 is TGCAGCGTTGGGACAGGGGTAAGAGAGCAGTACTTC.

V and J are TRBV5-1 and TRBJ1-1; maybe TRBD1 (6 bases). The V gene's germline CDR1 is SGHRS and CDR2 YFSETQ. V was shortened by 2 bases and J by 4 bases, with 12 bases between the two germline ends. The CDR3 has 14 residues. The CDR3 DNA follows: TGCGCCAGCAGCTTTGACAGGTCCATCACTGAAGCTTTCTTT. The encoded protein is CASSFDRSITEAFF.

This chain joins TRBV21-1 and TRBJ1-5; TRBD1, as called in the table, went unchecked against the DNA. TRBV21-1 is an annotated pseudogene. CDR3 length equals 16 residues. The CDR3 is CASSEDRTNSNQPQHF. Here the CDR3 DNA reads TGTGCCAGCAGCGAGGACAGAACTAATAGCAATCAGCCCCAGCATTTT.

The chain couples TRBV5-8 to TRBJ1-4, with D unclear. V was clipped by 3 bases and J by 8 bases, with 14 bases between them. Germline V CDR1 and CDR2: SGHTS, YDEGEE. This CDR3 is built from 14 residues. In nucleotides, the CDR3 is TGTGCCAGCAGCTACGGTACCTCGGGGGAAAAACTGTTTTTT. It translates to CASSYGTSGEKLFF.

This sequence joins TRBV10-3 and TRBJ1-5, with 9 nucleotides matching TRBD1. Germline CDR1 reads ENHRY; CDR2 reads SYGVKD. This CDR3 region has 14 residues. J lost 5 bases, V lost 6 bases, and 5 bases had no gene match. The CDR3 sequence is CAISAGQGDQPQHF. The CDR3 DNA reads TGTGCCATCAGCGCGGGACAGGGAGATCAGCCCCAGCATTTT.

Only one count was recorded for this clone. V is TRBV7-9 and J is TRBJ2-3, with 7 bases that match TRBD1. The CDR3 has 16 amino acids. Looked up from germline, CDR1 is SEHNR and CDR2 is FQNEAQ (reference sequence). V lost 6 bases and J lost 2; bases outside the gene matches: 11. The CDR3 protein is CASRSGQAVITDTQYF. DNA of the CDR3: TGTGCCAGCAGATCAGGACAGGCCGTTATCACAGATACGCAGTATTTT.

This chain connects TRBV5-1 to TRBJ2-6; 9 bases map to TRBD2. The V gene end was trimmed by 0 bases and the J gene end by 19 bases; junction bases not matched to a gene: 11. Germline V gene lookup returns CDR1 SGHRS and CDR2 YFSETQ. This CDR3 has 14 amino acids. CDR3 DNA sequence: TGCGCCAGCAGCTTGGCCGGGGCGGGAGGGACCCTAACTTTC. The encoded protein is CASSLAGAGGTLTF.

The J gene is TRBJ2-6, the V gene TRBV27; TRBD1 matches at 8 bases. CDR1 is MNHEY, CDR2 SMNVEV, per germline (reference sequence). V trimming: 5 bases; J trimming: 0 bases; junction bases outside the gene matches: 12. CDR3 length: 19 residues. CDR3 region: CASSPSGTGVPSGANVLTF. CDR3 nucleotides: TGTGCCAGCAGTCCCTCCGGGACAGGTGTTCCCTCTGGGGCCAACGTCCTGACTTTC.

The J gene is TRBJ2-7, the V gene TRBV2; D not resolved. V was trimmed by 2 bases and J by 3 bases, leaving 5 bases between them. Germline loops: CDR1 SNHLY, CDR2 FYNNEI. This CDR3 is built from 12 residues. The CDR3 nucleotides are TGTGCCAGCAGTGAATACAACTACGAGCAGTACTTC. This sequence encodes CASSEYNYEQYF.

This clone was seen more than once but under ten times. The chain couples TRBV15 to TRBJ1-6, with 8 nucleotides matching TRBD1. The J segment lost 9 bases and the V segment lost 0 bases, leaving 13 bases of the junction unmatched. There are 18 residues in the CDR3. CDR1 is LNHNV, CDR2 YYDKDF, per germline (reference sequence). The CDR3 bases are TGTGCCACCAGCAGAGATTCAAACACCGGGACAGGAGGTTCACCCCTCCACTTT. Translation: CATSRDSNTGTGGSPLHF.

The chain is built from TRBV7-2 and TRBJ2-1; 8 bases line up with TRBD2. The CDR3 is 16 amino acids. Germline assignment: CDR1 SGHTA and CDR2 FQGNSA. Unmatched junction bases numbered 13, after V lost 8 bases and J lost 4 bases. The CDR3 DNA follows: TGTGCCAGCCGCTCGGGCGGGAGGTCGTATTACAATGAGCAGTTCTTC. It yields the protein CASRSGGRSYYNEQFF.

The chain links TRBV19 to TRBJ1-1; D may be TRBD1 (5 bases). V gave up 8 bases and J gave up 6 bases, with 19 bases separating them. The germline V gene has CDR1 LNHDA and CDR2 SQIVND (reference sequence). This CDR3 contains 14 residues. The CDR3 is CASREIQGFAEAFF. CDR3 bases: TGTGCCAGTCGCGAAATCCAGGGTTTCGCTGAAGCTTTCTTT.

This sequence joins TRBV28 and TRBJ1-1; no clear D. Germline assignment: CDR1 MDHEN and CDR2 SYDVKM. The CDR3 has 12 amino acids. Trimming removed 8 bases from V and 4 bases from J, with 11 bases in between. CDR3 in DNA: TGTGCCAGCGGCTACAGTGTCACTGAAGCTTTCTTT. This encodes CASGYSVTEAFF.

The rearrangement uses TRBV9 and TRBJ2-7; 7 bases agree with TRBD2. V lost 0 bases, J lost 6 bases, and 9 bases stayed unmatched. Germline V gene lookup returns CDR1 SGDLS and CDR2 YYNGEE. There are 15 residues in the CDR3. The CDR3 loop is CASSVEASGTREQYF. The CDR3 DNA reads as TGTGCCAGCAGCGTAGAGGCTAGCGGTACGCGCGAGCAGTACTTC.

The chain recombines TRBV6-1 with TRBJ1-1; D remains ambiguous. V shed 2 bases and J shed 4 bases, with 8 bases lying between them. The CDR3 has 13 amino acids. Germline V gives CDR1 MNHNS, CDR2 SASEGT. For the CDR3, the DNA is TGTGCCAGCAGTGAATCGCACACCACTGAAGCTTTCTTT. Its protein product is CASSESHTTEAFF.

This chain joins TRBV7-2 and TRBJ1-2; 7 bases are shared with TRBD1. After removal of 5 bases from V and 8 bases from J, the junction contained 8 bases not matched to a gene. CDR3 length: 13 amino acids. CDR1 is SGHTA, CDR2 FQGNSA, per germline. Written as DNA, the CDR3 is TGTGCCAGCAGCGACAGGGTGGTACGCGGCTACACCTTC. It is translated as CASSDRVVRGYTF.

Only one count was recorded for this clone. CDR3 sequence reads: CASSLVSGNTGELFF. The CDR3 nucleotides read TGCGCCAGCAGCTTGGTTAGCGGTAACACCGGGGAGCTGTTTTTT. The chain uses TRBV5-1 and TRBJ2-2, with D possibly matching TRBD2 (6 bases). The germline V gene has CDR1 SGHRS and CDR2 YFSETQ. The V gene lost 0 bases and the J gene lost 2 bases, with 8 bases spanning the gap. The CDR3 has 15 residues.

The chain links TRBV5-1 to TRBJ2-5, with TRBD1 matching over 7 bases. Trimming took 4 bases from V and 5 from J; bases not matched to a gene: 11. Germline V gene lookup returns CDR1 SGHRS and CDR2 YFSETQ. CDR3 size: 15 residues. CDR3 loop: CASSLGTTGSETQYF. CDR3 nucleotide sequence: TGCGCCAGCAGCCTAGGAACGACAGGGAGCGAGACCCAGTACTTC.

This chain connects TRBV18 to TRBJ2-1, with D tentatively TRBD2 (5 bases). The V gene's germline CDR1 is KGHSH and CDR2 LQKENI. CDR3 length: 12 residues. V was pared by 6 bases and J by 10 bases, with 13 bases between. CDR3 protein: CASSPEGFEQFF. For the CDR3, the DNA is TGTGCCAGCTCGCCCGAGGGCTTCGAGCAGTTCTTC.

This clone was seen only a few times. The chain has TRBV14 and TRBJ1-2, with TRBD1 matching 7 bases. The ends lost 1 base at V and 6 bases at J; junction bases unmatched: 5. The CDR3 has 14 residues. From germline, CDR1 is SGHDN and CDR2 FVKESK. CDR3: CASSQGRQGHGYTF. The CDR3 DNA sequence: TGTGCCAGCAGCCAAGGGAGACAGGGCCATGGCTACACCTTC.

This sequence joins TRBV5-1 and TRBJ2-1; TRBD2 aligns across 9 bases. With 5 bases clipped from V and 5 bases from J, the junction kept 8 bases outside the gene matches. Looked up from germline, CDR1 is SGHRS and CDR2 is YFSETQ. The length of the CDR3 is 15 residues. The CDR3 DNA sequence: TGCGCCAGCAGTTCCCGGGCGGGAGGGGACAATGAGCAGTTCTTC. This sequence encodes CASSSRAGGDNEQFF.

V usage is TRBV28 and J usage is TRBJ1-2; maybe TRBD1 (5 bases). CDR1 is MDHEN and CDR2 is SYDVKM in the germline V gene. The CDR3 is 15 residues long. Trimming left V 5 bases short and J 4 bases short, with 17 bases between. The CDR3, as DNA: TGTGCCAGCAGTCCAACGGCGGGGGTAATCTATGGCTACACCTTC. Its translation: CASSPTAGVIYGYTF.

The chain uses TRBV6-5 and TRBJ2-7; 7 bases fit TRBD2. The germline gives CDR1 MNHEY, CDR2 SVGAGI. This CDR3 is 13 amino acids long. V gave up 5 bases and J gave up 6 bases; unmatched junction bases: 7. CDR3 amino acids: CASSPRLALEQYF. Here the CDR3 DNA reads TGTGCCAGCAGTCCCCGACTAGCTCTCGAGCAGTACTTC.

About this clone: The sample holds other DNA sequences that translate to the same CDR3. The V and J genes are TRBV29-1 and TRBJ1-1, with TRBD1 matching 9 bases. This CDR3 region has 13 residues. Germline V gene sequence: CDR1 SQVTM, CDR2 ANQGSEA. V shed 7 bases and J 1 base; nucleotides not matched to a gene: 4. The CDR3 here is CSGDRGENTEAFF. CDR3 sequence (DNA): TGCAGCGGCGACAGGGGGGAGAACACTGAAGCTTTCTTT. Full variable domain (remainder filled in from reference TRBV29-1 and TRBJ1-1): SAVISQKPSRDICQRGTSLTIQCQVDSQVTMMFWYRQQPGQSLTLIATANQGSEATYESGFVIDKFPISRPNLTFSTLTVSNMSPEDSSIYLCSGDRGENTEAFFGQGTRLTVV.

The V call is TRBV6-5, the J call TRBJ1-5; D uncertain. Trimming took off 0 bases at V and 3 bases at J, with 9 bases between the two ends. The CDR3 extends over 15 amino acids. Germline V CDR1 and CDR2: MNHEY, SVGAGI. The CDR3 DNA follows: TGTGCCAGCAGTTACTCGATACAGAACAATCAGCCCCAGCATTTT. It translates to CASSYSIQNNQPQHF.

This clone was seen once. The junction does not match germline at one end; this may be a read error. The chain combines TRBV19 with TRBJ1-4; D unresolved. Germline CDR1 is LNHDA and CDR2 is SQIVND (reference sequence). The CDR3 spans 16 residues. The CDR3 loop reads CASRIELGATNEKLFF. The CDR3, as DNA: TGTGCCAGTAGAATAGAACTCGGTGCAACTAATGAAAAACTGTTTTTT. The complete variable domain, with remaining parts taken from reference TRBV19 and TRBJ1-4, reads DGGITQSPKYLFRKEGQNVTLSCEQNLNHDAMYWYRQDPGQGLRLIYYSQIVNDFQKGDIAEGYSVSREKKESFPLTVTSAQKNPTAFYLCASRIELGATNEKLFFGSGTQLSVL.

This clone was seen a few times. Written as DNA, the CDR3 is TGTGCCAGCAGCCAGGGGACTAGAAATGTAGATACGCAGTATTTT. This codes for CASSQGTRNVDTQYF. The rearrangement joins TRBV11-1 to TRBJ2-3; 8 nucleotides align to TRBD2. After removal of 5 bases from V and 5 bases from J, the junction contained 9 bases not matched to a gene. This CDR3 has 15 amino acids. Germline-derived CDR1 and CDR2 are SGHAT and FQDESV (reference sequence).

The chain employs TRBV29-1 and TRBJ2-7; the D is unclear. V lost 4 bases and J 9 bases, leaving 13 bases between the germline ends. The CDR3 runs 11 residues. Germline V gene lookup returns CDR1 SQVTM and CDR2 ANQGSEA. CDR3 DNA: TGCAGCGTTGCACAGCCCTTAGGGCAGTACTTC. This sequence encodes CSVAQPLGQYF.

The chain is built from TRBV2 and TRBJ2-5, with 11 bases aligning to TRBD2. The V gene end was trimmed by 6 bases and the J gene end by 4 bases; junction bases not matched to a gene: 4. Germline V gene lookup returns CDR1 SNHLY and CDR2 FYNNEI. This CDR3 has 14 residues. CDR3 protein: CASRPGTSGETQYF. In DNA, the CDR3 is TGTGCCAGCAGGCCCGGGACTAGCGGAGAGACCCAGTACTTC. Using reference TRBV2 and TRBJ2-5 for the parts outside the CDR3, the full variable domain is EPEVTQTPSHQVTQMGQEVILRCVPISNHLYFYWYRQILGQKVEFLVSFYNNEISEKSEIFDDQFSVERPDGSNFTLKIRSTKLEDSAMYFCASRPGTSGETQYFGPGTRLLVL.